Listed here are 8 T cell receptor beta chains from one sample, sequenced in a study of tumor-infiltrating lymphocytes in localized non-small cell lung cancer. Assay used: immunoSEQ multiplex PCR; TCRdb lists only in-frame clones, some missing. This table holds fewer than 15,000 clones, around three fifths found once. Material for sequencing was lung tumor tissue. The receptors come from a human donor with non-small cell lung cancer.

The rearrangement links TRBV2 to TRBJ1-2; 10 bases fit TRBD1. The V segment lost 6 bases and the J segment 3 bases; nucleotides outside the gene matches: 10. Per germline, CDR1 SNHLY and CDR2 FYNNEI. This CDR3 contains 16 residues. The CDR3 region is CASSSKSGTGDYGYTF. Here the CDR3 DNA reads TGTGCCAGCAGCAGCAAGTCCGGGACAGGGGACTATGGCTACACCTTC.

The rearrangement links TRBV7-9 to TRBJ2-6, with 9 bases identical to TRBD1. The CDR3 sequence is 17 residues long. Germline V gene data show CDR1 as SEHNR and CDR2 as FQNEAQ (reference sequence). V trimming: 5 bases; J trimming: 2 bases; junction bases outside the gene matches: 7. As DNA, the CDR3 is TGTGCCAGCAGCCTCGGACAGGGGACGCCTGGGGCCAACGTCCTGACTTTC. This sequence encodes CASSLGQGTPGANVLTF. Filled out from reference TRBV7-9 and TRBJ2-6, the complete variable domain reads DTGVSQNPRHKITKRGQNVTFRCDPISEHNRLYWYRQTLGQGPEFLTYFQNEAQLEKSRLLSDRFSAERPKGSFSTLEIQRTEQGDSAMYLCASSLGQGTPGANVLTFGAGSRLTVL.

By sample fraction, this clone is medium-sized (0.01 to 0.1%). This chain joins TRBV11-2 and TRBJ2-1; 9 bases fit TRBD2. This CDR3 is built from 16 residues. Looked up from germline, CDR1 is SGHAT and CDR2 is FQNNGV. Germline trimming cut 0 bases from V and 6 bases from J; bases unmatched to any gene: 6. DNA of the CDR3: TGTGCCAGCAGCTTAGATATGGCGGGAGGGGTCAATGAGCAGTTCTTC. This encodes CASSLDMAGGVNEQFF.

On this clone: The same CDR3 is also encoded by other DNA sequences in this sample. The rearrangement links TRBV2 to TRBJ1-5; D is possibly TRBD1 (5 bases). This CDR3 spans 14 amino acids. V shed 3 bases and J shed 4 bases, with 10 bases lying between them. CDR1 SNHLY and CDR2 FYNNEI come from the germline V gene. The chain's CDR3 is CASSDRQLNQPQHF. The CDR3 nucleotides read TGTGCCAGCAGTGATCGACAGTTGAATCAGCCCCAGCATTTT.

The V gene is TRBV4-2, the J gene TRBJ2-2; 9 positions agree with TRBD1. Germline trimming cut 1 base from V and 3 bases from J; bases unmatched to any gene: 0. Germline-derived CDR1 and CDR2 are LGHNA and YNFKEQ. This CDR3 comprises 15 residues. The DNA of the CDR3 is TGTGCCAGCAGCCAAGGGACAGGGGACACCGGGGAGCTGTTTTTT. Translated, it gives CASSQGTGDTGELFF.

The chain has TRBV7-2 and TRBJ2-7, with 7 nucleotides matching TRBD2. The CDR3 has 15 amino acids. Germline CDR1 is SGHTA and CDR2 is FQGNSA. The V gene end was trimmed by 5 bases and the J gene end by 2 bases; junction bases not matched to a gene: 9. Here the CDR3 DNA reads TGTGCCAGCAGCATCGGGACTACTCTCCCCTACGAGCAGTACTTC. This sequence encodes CASSIGTTLPYEQYF.

The rearrangement links TRBV7-3 to TRBJ1-2; TRBD1 matches at 7 bases. CDR3 length: 13 residues. With 5 bases clipped from V and 7 bases from J, the junction kept 7 bases outside the gene matches. Germline assignment: CDR1 SGHTA and CDR2 FQGTGA. As DNA, the CDR3 is TGTGCCAGCAGCCCAGGGGGGGCGCGTGGCTACACCTTC. This gives the protein CASSPGGARGYTF.

This clone was detected only a few times. This sequence joins TRBV29-1 and TRBJ1-5, with unresolved D. This CDR3 spans 13 amino acids. CDR1 SQVTM and CDR2 ANQGSEA come from the germline V gene. V shed 6 bases and J shed 2 bases, with 11 bases lying between them. CDR3 sequence reads: CSVTNSRNQPQHF. In DNA, the CDR3 is TGCAGCGTCACTAATTCCCGCAATCAGCCCCAGCATTTT.